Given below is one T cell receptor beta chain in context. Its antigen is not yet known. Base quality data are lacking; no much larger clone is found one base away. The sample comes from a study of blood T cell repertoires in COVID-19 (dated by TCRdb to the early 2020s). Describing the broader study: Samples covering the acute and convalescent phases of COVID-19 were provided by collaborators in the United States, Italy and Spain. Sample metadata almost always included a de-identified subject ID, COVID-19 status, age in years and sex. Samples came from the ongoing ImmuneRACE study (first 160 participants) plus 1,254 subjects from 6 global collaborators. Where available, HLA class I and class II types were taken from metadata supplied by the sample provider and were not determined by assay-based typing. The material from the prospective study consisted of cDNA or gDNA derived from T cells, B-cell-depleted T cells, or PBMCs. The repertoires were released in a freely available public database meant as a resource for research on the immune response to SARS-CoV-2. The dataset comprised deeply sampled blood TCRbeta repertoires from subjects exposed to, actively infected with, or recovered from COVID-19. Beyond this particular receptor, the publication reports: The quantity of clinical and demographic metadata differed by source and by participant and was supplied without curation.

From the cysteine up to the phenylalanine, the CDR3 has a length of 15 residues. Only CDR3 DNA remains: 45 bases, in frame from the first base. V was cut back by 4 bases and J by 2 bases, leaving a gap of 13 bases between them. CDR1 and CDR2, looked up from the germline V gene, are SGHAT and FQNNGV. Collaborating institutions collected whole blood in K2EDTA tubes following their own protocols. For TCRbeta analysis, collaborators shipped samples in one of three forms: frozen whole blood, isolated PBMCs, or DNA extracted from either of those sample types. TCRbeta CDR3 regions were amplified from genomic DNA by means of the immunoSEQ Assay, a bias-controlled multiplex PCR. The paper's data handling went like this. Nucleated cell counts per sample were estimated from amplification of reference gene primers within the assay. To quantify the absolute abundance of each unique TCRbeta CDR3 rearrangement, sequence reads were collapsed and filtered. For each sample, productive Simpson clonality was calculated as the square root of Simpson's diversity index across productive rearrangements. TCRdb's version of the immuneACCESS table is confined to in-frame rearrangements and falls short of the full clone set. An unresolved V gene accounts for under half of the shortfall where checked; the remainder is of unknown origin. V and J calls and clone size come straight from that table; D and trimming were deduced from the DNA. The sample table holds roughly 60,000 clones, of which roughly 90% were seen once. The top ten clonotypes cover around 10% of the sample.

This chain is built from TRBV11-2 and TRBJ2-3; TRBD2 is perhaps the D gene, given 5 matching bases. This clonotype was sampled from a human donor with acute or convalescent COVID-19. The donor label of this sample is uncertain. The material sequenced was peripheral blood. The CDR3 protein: CASSWGEVSTDTQYF. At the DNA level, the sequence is TGTGCCAGCAGCTGGGGAGAGGTGTCCACAGATACGCAGTATTTT.